This T cell receptor beta chain was identified during a study of blood T cell repertoires in COVID-19. Study summary: Collection of acute and convalescent COVID-19 samples took place in the United States, Italy and Spain. T cells, B-cell-depleted T cells, or PBMCs provided the cDNA or gDNA that served as material.

Original analysis: Cell counts per sample came from amplifying reference gene primers. Clones were sequenced by immunoSEQ multiplex PCR, and TCRdb holds only the in-frame ones, with some missing. That table gives V, J and clone size, and the DNA gave D and trimming. There are 180,000 or so clones in the sample; about 90% occur only once, and roughly 9.8% lies in the top ten. Patients at the Seattle site were enrolled during active infection and followed longitudinally. V was cut by 7 bases and J by 5 bases, with 20 bases left in between. CDR1 is SGHTA, CDR2 FQGNSA, per germline. The CDR3 contains 15 residues. This clone came up a few times.

The gene calls are TRBV7-2 and TRBJ2-5; maybe TRBD1 (6 bases). Sequences were obtained from peripheral blood. The source of this sequence is an older woman with COVID-19, enrolled during active disease. The DNA for the CDR3 is TGTGCCAGCACCCAACCCCTAGGGGGAGTGGAGACCCAGTACTTC. The encoded protein is CASTQPLGGVETQYF.